Listed below are T cell receptor beta chains from one sample, sequenced in a study of CD8 T cells in Susac syndrome. Via MiXCR, TCRdb re-called the immunoSEQ multiplex PCR reads, giving one row per CDR3 protein. The sample lists over 150,000 distinct CDR3 sequences, about 94% occurring once. Specimen: CD4+ T cells from PBMCs. The receptor source for this set is a human donor with Susac syndrome. Each CDR3 is given with its conserved first and last residue. A D gene is named only where the DNA matches it firmly. Not all rows give a size; the values are once, few, many and, for expanded clones, a class.

TRBJ1-3 TRBV20-1 TRBD1 . CSAPDRVGGNTIYF TGCAGTGCGCCCGACAGGGTAGGAGGAAACACCATATATTTT
TRBJ2-7 TRBV12-3/TRBV12-4 TRBD2 . CASSRAGGLYEQYF TGTGCCAGCAGCCGAGCGGGGGGGCTCTACGAGCAGTACTTC
TRBJ2-4 TRBV7-2 . . CASSLGGLNIQYF TGTGCCAGCAGCTTAGGAGGGTTAAACATTCAGTACTTC
TRBJ1-5 TRBV10-3 TRBD1 . CAITDRADQPQHF TGTGCCATCACTGACAGGGCGGATCAGCCCCAGCATTTT
TRBJ2-1 TRBV5-5 TRBD1 once CASSLSGTGTHEQFF TGTGCCAGCAGCTTGTCCGGGACAGGGACCCATGAGCAGTTCTTC
TRBJ2-3 TRBV24-1 TRBD2 once CATSGNLAGWDTQYF TGTGCCACCAGTGGTAATCTAGCGGGATGGGATACGCAGTATTTT
TRBJ1-5 TRBV6-6 TRBD1 . CASSYRDRDQPQHF TGTGCCAGCAGTTACCGGGACAGGGATCAGCCCCAGCATTTT
TRBJ1-1 TRBV29-1 TRBD1 . CSVMGQMNTEAFF TGCAGCGTGATGGGACAGATGAACACTGAAGCTTTCTTT
TRBJ2-2 TRBV3-1 . . CASSQDYGQGRTAGELFF TGTGCCAGCAGCCAAGATTATGGGCAGGGGAGGACCGCCGGGGAGCTGTTTTTT
TRBJ2-7 TRBV28 . . CASSSGQSSYEQYF TGTGCCAGCAGTTCCGGCCAAAGCTCCTACGAGCAGTACTTC
TRBJ2-5 TRBV28 TRBD1 . CASSPGGQGIQTQYF TGTGCCAGCTCGCCCGGGGGACAGGGGATTCAGACCCAGTACTTC
TRBJ2-5 TRBV30 TRBD2 . CAWSGLGGETQYF TGTGCCTGGAGCGGACTAGGTGGAGAGACCCAGTACTTC
TRBJ2-1 TRBV24-1 . . CATSDPGRDNEQFF TGTGCCACCAGTGATCCGGGACGCGACAATGAGCAGTTCTTC
TRBJ1-5 TRBV4-1 TRBD1 . CASSQGQVNSNQPQHF TGCGCCAGCAGCCAGGGACAGGTCAATAGCAATCAGCCCCAGCATTTT
TRBJ2-5 TRBV19 . once CASRLTGGETQYF TGTGCCAGTAGGCTAACCGGGGGAGAGACCCAGTACTTC
TRBJ1-5 TRBV11-2 TRBD1 . CASSLGQGVMGNQPQHF TGTGCCAGCAGCCTGGGACAGGGGGTTATGGGCAATCAGCCCCAGCATTTT
TRBJ2-1 TRBV6-6 TRBD2 . CASSPGGLSYNEQFF TGTGCCAGCAGCCCGGGGGGACTCTCCTACAATGAGCAGTTCTTC
TRBJ1-4 TRBV29-1 . . CSVGLGEKLFF TGCAGCGTTGGTCTGGGTGAAAAACTGTTTTTT
TRBJ2-7 TRBV7-2 TRBD1 . CASSSWTGSYEQYF TGTGCCAGCAGCTCCTGGACAGGATCCTACGAGCAGTACTTC
TRBJ1-1 TRBV2 TRBD1 once CASSGTGGSTEAFF TGTGCCAGCAGTGGGACAGGGGGAAGCACTGAAGCTTTCTTT
TRBJ2-2 TRBV10-3 . . CAITVEGGTGELFF TGTGCCATCACCGTCGAGGGTGGCACCGGGGAGCTGTTTTTT
TRBJ1-4 TRBV2 . . CASRITGIANEKLFF TGTGCCAGCAGAATTACAGGGATCGCTAATGAAAAACTGTTTTTT
TRBJ2-7 TRBV29-1 . few CSARGQKVYEQYF TGCAGCGCCAGAGGACAGAAAGTCTACGAGCAGTACTTC
TRBJ1-6 TRBV12-3/TRBV12-4 . . CASSLAVGGNSPLHF TGTGCCAGCAGTTTAGCTGTAGGGGGTAATTCACCCCTCCACTTT
TRBJ2-5 TRBV4-1 . . CASRQTGYGGQETQYF TGCGCCAGCAGACAGACGGGTTACGGGGGTCAAGAGACCCAGTACTTC
TRBJ1-1 TRBV29-1 . . CSVEGQTNTEAFF TGCAGCGTTGAAGGCCAAACGAACACTGAAGCTTTCTTT
TRBJ1-1 TRBV29-1 . . CSVERGWTEAFF TGCAGCGTTGAACGGGGGTGGACTGAAGCTTTCTTT
TRBJ2-1 TRBV7-2 TRBD2 once CASSLGSGRADEQFF TGTGCCAGCAGCTTGGGAAGCGGGAGGGCCGATGAGCAGTTCTTC
TRBJ1-1 TRBV12-3/TRBV12-4 . . CASSFGGPTEAFF TGTGCCAGCAGTTTTGGGGGGCCCACTGAAGCTTTCTTT
TRBJ2-7 TRBV28 . . CASSFGILNSYEQYF TGTGCCAGCAGTTTCGGTATTTTAAACTCCTACGAGCAGTACTTC
TRBJ2-1 TRBV5-1 TRBD2 . CASSTAGTSGINEQFF TGCGCCAGCAGCACAGCCGGGACTAGCGGGATAAATGAGCAGTTCTTC
TRBJ2-1 TRBV15 TRBD2 few CATSRDIGLAGPNEQFF TGTGCCACCAGCAGAGACATCGGACTAGCGGGACCCAATGAGCAGTTCTTC
TRBJ2-7 TRBV5-1 . . CASNEGVWGEQYF TGCGCCAGCAACGAGGGGGTATGGGGCGAGCAGTACTTC
TRBJ2-7 TRBV7-9 TRBD2 . CASNREADYEQYF TGTGCCAGCAACCGGGAGGCAGACTACGAGCAGTACTTC
TRBJ1-4 TRBV28 . . CASREGNNEKLFF TGTGCCAGCAGGGAGGGGAATAATGAAAAACTGTTTTTT
TRBJ2-7 TRBV21-1 . . CASSNEQYF TGTGCCAGCAGCAACGAGCAGTACTTC
TRBJ2-6 TRBV7-9 TRBD2 . CASSRSIPAGGSGANVLTF TGTGCCAGCAGCCGAAGCATCCCAGCGGGAGGGTCTGGGGCCAACGTCCTGACTTTC
TRBJ1-2 TRBV29-1 . . CSVEKGESTYGYTF TGCAGCGTTGAGAAAGGGGAATCGACCTATGGCTACACCTTC
TRBJ2-1 TRBV25-1 . . CASSAPLGGSYNEQFF TGTGCCAGCAGTGCACCACTCGGAGGCTCCTACAATGAGCAGTTCTTC
TRBJ1-2 TRBV20-1 . . CSARDRLGNGYTF TGCAGTGCTAGAGATCGTTTAGGAAATGGCTACACCTTC
TRBJ2-3 TRBV9 . . CASRETGTDTQYF TGTGCCAGCAGAGAGACCGGCACAGATACGCAGTATTTT
TRBJ2-7 TRBV6-2/TRBV6-3 . . CASSYFPNEQYF TGTGCCAGCAGTTACTTTCCGAACGAGCAGTACTTC
TRBJ1-5 TRBV12-3/TRBV12-4 TRBD1 . CASSLRTGVSNQPQHF TGTGCCAGCAGTTTAAGGACAGGGGTTAGCAATCAGCCCCAGCATTTT
TRBJ2-7 TRBV2 TRBD2 . CASSGTSNGEQYF TGTGCCAGCAGTGGGACTAGTAACGGAGAGCAGTACTTC
TRBJ1-2 TRBV6-5 TRBD1 . CASTIRQGDGYTF TGTGCCAGCACCATACGACAGGGCGATGGCTACACCTTC
TRBJ2-3 TRBV11-2 . . CASSSSPIRLGSTDTQYF TGTGCCAGCAGCTCTTCCCCGATACGACTGGGTAGCACAGATACGCAGTATTTT
TRBJ2-1 TRBV20-1 TRBD2 . CSALPTSGINEQFF TGCAGTGCCCTCCCGACTAGCGGAATCAATGAGCAGTTCTTC
TRBJ1-1 TRBV5-1 TRBD1 . CASSWGQGDTEAFF TGCGCCAGCAGCTGGGGACAGGGTGACACTGAAGCTTTCTTT
TRBJ2-1 TRBV20-1 . . CSARTGGESYNEQFF TGCAGTGCTAGAACAGGGGGGGAAAGTTACAATGAGCAGTTCTTC
TRBJ2-4 TRBV14 . once CASSQVGAEIQYF TGTGCCAGCAGCCAAGTAGGAGCGGAAATTCAGTACTTC
TRBJ2-1 TRBV28 TRBD1 . CASHSSGQGADEQFF TGTGCCAGCCACAGTTCGGGACAGGGGGCCGATGAGCAGTTCTTC